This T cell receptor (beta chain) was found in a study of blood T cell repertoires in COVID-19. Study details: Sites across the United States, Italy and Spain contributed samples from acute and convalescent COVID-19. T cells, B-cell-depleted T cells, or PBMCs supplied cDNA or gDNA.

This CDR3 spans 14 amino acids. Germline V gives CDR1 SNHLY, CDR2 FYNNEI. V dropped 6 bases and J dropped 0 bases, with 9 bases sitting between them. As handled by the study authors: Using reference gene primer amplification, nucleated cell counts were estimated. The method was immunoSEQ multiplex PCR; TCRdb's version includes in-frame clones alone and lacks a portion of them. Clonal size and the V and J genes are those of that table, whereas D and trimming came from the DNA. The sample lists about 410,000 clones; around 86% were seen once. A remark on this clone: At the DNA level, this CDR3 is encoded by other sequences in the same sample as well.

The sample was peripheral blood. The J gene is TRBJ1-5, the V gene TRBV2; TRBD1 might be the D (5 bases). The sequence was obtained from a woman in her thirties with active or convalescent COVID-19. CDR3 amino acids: CASRGDSSNQPQHF. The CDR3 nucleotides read TGTGCCAGCAGGGGGGACTCTAGCAATCAGCCCCAGCATTTT.